The sequence of this T cell receptor beta chain was determined in a study of cytomegalovirus exposure and HLA in healthy donors. The study's findings and limits: About 87% or about 30% of the time was how often most TCR beta V segments were productive, according to an earlier analysis.

Notes on this clone: What it recognizes is unknown.

Primers: 60 Vbeta forward and 13 Jbeta reverse. This table comes from immunoSEQ multiplex PCR, and its TCRdb copy is limited to in-frame clones, with some not included. The table shows about 160,000 clones, with 86% occurring only once. Germline lookup yields CDR1 MDHEN and CDR2 SYDVKM. CDR3 length: 12 residues. V dropped 5 bases and J dropped 6 bases, with 8 bases sitting between them. The material sequenced was PBMCs. The source of this sequence is a woman under 30 in good health and CMV-seronegative. The chain carries TRBV28 and TRBJ1-5; the D gene is possibly TRBD1 (5 bases). Here the CDR3 DNA reads TGTGCCAGCAGTATCGACAGTCAGCCCCAGCATTTT. Amino acid sequence: CASSIDSQPQHF.